This record looks at one T cell receptor (beta chain) sequence and its context. The antigen remains undetermined. Germline CDR1 reads MNHEY; CDR2 reads SMNVEV (reference sequence). Trimming took 3 bases from V and 10 from J, leaving 13 bases between them. The CDR3 extends over 13 amino acids. This sample is part of a study of cytomegalovirus exposure and HLA in healthy donors. Study results and limitations: Some public TCRs appeared in many individuals, while most sequences were rare.

The PCR made use of 60 Vbeta and 13 Jbeta primers. Assay: immunoSEQ multiplex PCR; the TCRdb copy retains only in-frame clones and omits some. This table holds around 280,000 clones, about 90% found once. V usage is TRBV27 and J usage is TRBJ2-1; a possible D gene is TRBD1 (7 bases). The sequencing sample was made of PBMCs. This clonotype originated in a woman under 30 in good health and CMV-seronegative. This CDR3 reads CASSLKQGGEQFF. CDR3 nucleotide sequence: TGTGCCAGCAGTTTGAAGCAGGGGGGAGAGCAGTTCTTC.